The 9 T cell receptor beta chains in this list originate from one sample, sequenced in a study of blood T cells in healthy people across ages. It was with a sample-barcoded 5' primer and a J-beta primer mix that a second PCR of roughly 6 to 12 cycles was run. TCRdb used MiXCR to reprocess the 5' RACE reads, holding one entry per CDR3 protein. The sample consists of approximately 850,000 distinct CDR3 sequences, under 55% of them appearing once. The material sequenced was blood. Receptor source: a man in his sixties in good health.

This clonotype was observed a single time. The chain combines TRBV27 with TRBJ2-7; D is undetermined. The CDR3 is 12 residues long. CDR1 and CDR2 (germline): MNHEY, SMNVEV (reference sequence). V lost 8 bases, J lost 7 bases, and 15 bases lay in between. The CDR3 loop reads CASQNPYNEQYF. CDR3 nucleotide sequence: TGTGCCAGCCAGAATCCCTACAATGAGCAGTACTTC.

This clonotype was recorded a few times. The chain carries TRBV12-3 or TRBV12-4 and TRBJ1-6; D is perhaps TRBD1 (5 bases). The V gene lost 8 bases and the J gene lost 10 bases, with 9 bases spanning the gap. The CDR3 length is 11 residues. The CDR3 region is CASRGRSPLHF. The CDR3 bases are TGTGCCAGCCGGGGCCGATCACCCCTCCACTTT.

The V call is TRBV6-2 or TRBV6-3, the J call TRBJ2-1; 10 bases fit TRBD2. The CDR3 totals 13 residues. The germline CDR1 and CDR2 sequences are MNHEY and SVGEGT. The ends lost 5 bases at V and 7 bases at J; junction bases unmatched: 2. CDR3 region: CASSIAGGNEQFF. CDR3 bases: TGTGCCAGCAGTATAGCGGGGGGAAATGAGCAGTTCTTC.

J is TRBJ1-5 and V is TRBV19; no clear D. Between the trimmed V and J ends, which lost 2 bases and 5 bases, there was a span of 10 bases. CDR1 and CDR2 (germline): LNHDA, SQIVND (reference sequence). The CDR3 is 14 residues long. This chain's CDR3 is CASSIRVGHQPQHF. The CDR3, as DNA: TGTGCCAGTAGTATACGGGTCGGTCATCAGCCCCAGCATTTT.

A few counts support this clonotype. The chain couples TRBV10-3 to TRBJ1-2; possibly TRBD1 for D (5 bases). This CDR3 region has 13 residues. The V and J ends lost 4 bases and 5 bases respectively, with 11 bases between them. Germline CDR1 ENHRY, CDR2 SYGVKD. In DNA, the CDR3 is TGTGCCATCAGTGTGGACAAAGGATATGGCTACACCTTC. The encoded protein is CAISVDKGYGYTF.

This clonotype turned up a few times. This chain uses TRBV4-3 with TRBJ2-1, with D perhaps TRBD1 (6 bases). Trimming removed 0 bases from V and 7 bases from J, with 22 bases in between. Looked up from germline, CDR1 is LGHNA and CDR2 is YSLEER. The CDR3 extends over 18 amino acids. CDR3 coding DNA: TGCGCCAGCAGCCAAGAGTCTTCTGGCTATGAGGGGGAGAATGAGCAGTTCTTC. It codes for CASSQESSGYEGENEQFF.

Here the CDR3 reads CASSPTPGHNYGYTF. The CDR3 DNA follows: TGTGCCAGCTCACCTACTCCGGGACACAACTATGGCTACACCTTC. This chain uses TRBV18 with TRBJ1-2, with D perhaps TRBD1 (6 bases). With 3 bases removed from V and 2 bases from J, the gap between germline ends came to 13 bases. Germline loops: CDR1 KGHSH, CDR2 LQKENI. The CDR3 extends over 15 amino acids.

Worth noting for this clonotype: At one end the junction does not follow the germline gene, possibly because of a read error. The chain carries TRBV12-3 or TRBV12-4 and TRBJ2-3; maybe TRBD2 (5 bases). The CDR3 sequence is 15 residues long. This CDR3 reads CASGLRIARADTQYF. The CDR3 DNA is TGTGCCAGCGGTTTAAGGATAGCGAGAGCAGATACGCAGTATTTT.

The rearrangement links TRBV6-5 to TRBJ2-4; 8 nucleotides line up with TRBD1. V dropped 6 bases and J dropped 2; count of bases not matched to a gene: 6. This CDR3 has 15 residues. CDR1 and CDR2 from the germline V gene are MNHEY and SVGAGI. The CDR3 sequence: CASSGTGLSKNIQYF. The CDR3 DNA follows: TGTGCCAGCAGCGGGACAGGCCTATCCAAAAACATTCAGTACTTC.